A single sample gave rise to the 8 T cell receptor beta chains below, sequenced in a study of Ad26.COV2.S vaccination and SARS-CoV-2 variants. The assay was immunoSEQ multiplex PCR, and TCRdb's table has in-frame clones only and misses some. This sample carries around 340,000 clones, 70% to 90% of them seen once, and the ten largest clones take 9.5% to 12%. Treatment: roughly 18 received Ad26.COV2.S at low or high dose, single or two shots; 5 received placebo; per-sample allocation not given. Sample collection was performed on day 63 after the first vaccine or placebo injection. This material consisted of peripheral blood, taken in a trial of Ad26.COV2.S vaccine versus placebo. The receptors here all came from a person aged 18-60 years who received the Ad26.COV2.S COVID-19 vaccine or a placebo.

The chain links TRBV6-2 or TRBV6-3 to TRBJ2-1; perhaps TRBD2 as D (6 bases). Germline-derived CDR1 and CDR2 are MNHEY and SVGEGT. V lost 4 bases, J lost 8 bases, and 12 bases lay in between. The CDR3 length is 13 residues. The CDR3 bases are TGTGCCAGCAGTTTGGGACTGCGACATGAGCAGTTCTTC. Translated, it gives CASSLGLRHEQFF.

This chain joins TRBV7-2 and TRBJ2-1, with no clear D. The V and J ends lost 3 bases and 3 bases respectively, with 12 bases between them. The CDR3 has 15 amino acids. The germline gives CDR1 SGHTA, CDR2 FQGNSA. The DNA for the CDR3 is TGTGCCAGCAGCTTGAATTCCCTAGACTACAATGAGCAGTTCTTC. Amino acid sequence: CASSLNSLDYNEQFF.

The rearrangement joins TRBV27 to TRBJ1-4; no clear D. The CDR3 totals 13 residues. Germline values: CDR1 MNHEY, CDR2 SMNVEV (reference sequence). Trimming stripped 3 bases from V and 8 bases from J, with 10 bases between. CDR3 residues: CASSLNDREKLFF. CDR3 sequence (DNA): TGTGCCAGCAGTTTGAATGATAGGGAAAAACTGTTTTTT.

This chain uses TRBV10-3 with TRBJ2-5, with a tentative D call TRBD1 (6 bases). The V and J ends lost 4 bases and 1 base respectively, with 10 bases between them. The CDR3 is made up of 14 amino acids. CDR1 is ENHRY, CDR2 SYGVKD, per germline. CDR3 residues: CAISGGGPQETQYF. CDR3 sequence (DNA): TGTGCCATCAGTGGAGGGGGACCCCAAGAGACCCAGTACTTC.

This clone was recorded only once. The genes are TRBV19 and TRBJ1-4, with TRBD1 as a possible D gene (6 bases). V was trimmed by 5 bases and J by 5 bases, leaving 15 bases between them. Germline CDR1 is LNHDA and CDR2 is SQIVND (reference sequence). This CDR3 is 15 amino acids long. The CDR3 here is CASSFRGGSNEKLFF. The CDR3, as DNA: TGTGCCAGTAGTTTCAGAGGGGGTTCGAATGAAAAACTGTTTTTT.

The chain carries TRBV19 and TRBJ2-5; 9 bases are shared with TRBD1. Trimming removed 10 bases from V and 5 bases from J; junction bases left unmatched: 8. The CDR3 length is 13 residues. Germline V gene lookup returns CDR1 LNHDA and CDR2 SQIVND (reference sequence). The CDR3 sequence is CATRDRVVETQYF. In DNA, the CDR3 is TGTGCCACCCGGGACAGGGTCGTCGAGACCCAGTACTTC.

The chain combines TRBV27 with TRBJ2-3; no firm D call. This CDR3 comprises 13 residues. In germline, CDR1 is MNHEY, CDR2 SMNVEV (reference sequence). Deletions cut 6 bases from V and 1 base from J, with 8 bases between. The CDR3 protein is CASRQLGTDTQYF. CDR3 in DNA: TGTGCCAGCAGGCAGCTGGGCACAGATACGCAGTATTTT.

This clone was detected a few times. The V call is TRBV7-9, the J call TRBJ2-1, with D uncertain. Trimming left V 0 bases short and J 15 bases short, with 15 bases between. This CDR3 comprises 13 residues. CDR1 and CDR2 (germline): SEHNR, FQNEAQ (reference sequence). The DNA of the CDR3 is TGTGCCAGCAGCTTAGCATTAACAGAGTTTCTGTTCTTC. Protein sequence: CASSLALTEFLFF.